These 25 T cell receptor beta chains originate from one sample sequenced in a study of T cells in Graves' hyperthyroidism and ophthalmopathy (dated by TCRdb to between 2019 and 2020). Library creation used multiplex PCR. Sequencer: Illumina HiSeq 2000. Amplification of TCR beta CDR3 regions was carried out from RNA transcripts. The TCR CDR3 was subjected to a first round of RT-PCR using the HTBI primer set and the Qiagen OneStep RT-PCR kit. TCRdb ran its own pipeline on the public reads, namely fastp trimming at Q25 and MiXCR clone calling, and kept in-frame beta chains. Identical CDR3 proteins give one entry, which carries the most common genes and DNA. The sample profile shows about 380,000 distinct CDR3 sequences; roughly 18% of them were found once. The top ten constitute 40% of the sample. The material sequenced was blood. The receptors here all came from a man aged 18-30 years with Graves' ophthalmopathy.

This clonotype was seen repeatedly, ten times or more. The J gene is TRBJ2-1, the V gene TRBV6-2 or TRBV6-3, with 15 bases aligning to TRBD2. Germline CDR1 reads MNHEY; CDR2 reads SVGEGT. J gave up 8 bases and V 5 bases, and 7 bases lay outside the gene matches. The CDR3 length is 16 residues. The CDR3 DNA sequence: TGTGCCAGCAGTACCCGGACTAGCGGGGGGGCCGATGAGCAGTTCTTC. As protein: CASSTRTSGGADEQFF.

This clonotype appeared a few times. V and J are TRBV4-1 and TRBJ2-5; 8 bases align to TRBD1. J lost 2 bases, V lost 2 bases, and 7 bases had no gene match. This CDR3 region has 16 residues. CDR1 and CDR2 (germline): MGHRA, YSYEKL. In DNA form, the CDR3 reads TGCGCCAGCAGCCAATCGGACAGGGTTGGGCAAGAGACCCAGTACTTC. Its translation is CASSQSDRVGQETQYF.

V and J are TRBV4-2 and TRBJ2-3; 11 bases match TRBD2. The CDR3 extends over 18 amino acids. With V trimmed by 0 bases and J by 3 bases, 8 bases remained unmatched. The germline CDR1 and CDR2 sequences are LGHNA and YNFKEQ. CDR3 in DNA: TGTGCCAGCAGCCAAGATCTTGGTAGCGGGGGGGATACAGATACGCAGTATTTT. It specifies CASSQDLGSGGDTDTQYF.

This clonotype occurred many times. This chain joins TRBV12-3 or TRBV12-4 and TRBJ1-2; 11 bases are a match to TRBD1. The V segment lost 4 bases and the J segment 4 bases; nucleotides outside the gene matches: 5. This CDR3 has 15 residues. The CDR3 reads CASSWGTGGGYGYTF. DNA of the CDR3: TGTGCCAGCAGTTGGGGGACAGGGGGGGGCTATGGCTACACCTTC.

The rearrangement links TRBV7-9 to TRBJ2-1, with 7 nucleotides matching TRBD1. The CDR3 runs to 14 residues. From germline, CDR1 is SEHNR and CDR2 FQNEAQ (reference sequence). After removal of 5 bases from V and 7 bases from J, the junction contained 8 bases not matched to a gene. The CDR3 loop is CASSGDSPGNEQFF. The CDR3 bases are TGTGCCAGCAGCGGGGACAGCCCCGGGAATGAGCAGTTCTTC.

This clonotype has just a few counts. V usage is TRBV29-1 and J usage is TRBJ1-5; 10 bases align to TRBD1. With V trimmed by 6 bases and J by 9 bases, 11 bases remained unmatched. CDR3 length: 14 amino acids. CDR1 and CDR2 from the germline V gene are SQVTM and ANQGSEA. The CDR3 reads CSVSGQGKGGPQHF. The CDR3 region has the DNA TGCAGCGTGTCGGGACAGGGGAAAGGGGGGCCCCAGCATTTT. Variable domain in full (rest from reference TRBV29-1 and TRBJ1-5): SAVISQKPSRDICQRGTSLTIQCQVDSQVTMMFWYRQQPGQSLTLIATANQGSEATYESGFVIDKFPISRPNLTFSTLTVSNMSPEDSSIYLCSVSGQGKGGPQHFGDGTRLSIL.

About this clonotype itself: At one end, the junction sequence differs from germline, possibly due to a read error. V gene TRBV9 combines with J gene TRBJ2-1; TRBD2 agrees at 9 bases. The CDR3 totals 16 residues. Per germline, CDR1 SGDLS and CDR2 YYNGEE. The CDR3 DNA follows: TGTGCCAGCGGCGTAGGGGGCGGGGGGGCTTACAATGAGCAGTTCTTC. It yields the protein CASGVGGGGAYNEQFF.

This sequence joins TRBV6-1 and TRBJ2-7; D uncertain. CDR3 size: 11 residues. CDR1 and CDR2 from the germline V gene are MNHNS and SASEGT. V was shortened by 5 bases and J by 2 bases, with 4 bases between the two germline ends. The CDR3 spells CASSTPYEQYF. In nucleotides, the CDR3 is TGTGCCAGCAGTACCCCCTACGAGCAGTACTTC.

This clonotype appeared many times. Mismatch with germline at one junction end may stem from a read error. V gene TRBV3-1 combines with J gene TRBJ1-3; D gene uncertain. The length of the CDR3 is 15 residues. The germline gives CDR1 LGHDT, CDR2 YNNKEL (reference sequence). CDR3 coding DNA: TGTGCCAGCAGACAAGGCGGGATCTCTGGAAACACCATATATTTT. Amino acids: CASRQGGISGNTIYF.

This clonotype was counted between two and nine times. The CDR3 is CSVVPGTGYTGELFF. CDR3 sequence (DNA): TGCAGCGTCGTTCCCGGGACAGGGTACACCGGGGAGCTGTTTTTT. The chain couples TRBV29-1 to TRBJ2-2; 9 bases fit TRBD1. Trimming at V came to 6 bases and at J to 3 bases, leaving 8 bases not matched to a gene. This CDR3 comprises 15 residues. Germline values: CDR1 SQVTM, CDR2 ANQGSEA.

Worth noting for this clonotype: Relative to the germline gene, one junction end is altered; a read error may explain this. The rearrangement uses TRBV19 and TRBJ2-5; possible D gene TRBD2, 6 bases. Germline lookup yields CDR1 LNHDA and CDR2 SQIVND (reference sequence). This CDR3 contains 16 residues. In nucleotides, the CDR3 is TGTGCCTGTAGCATAGGTGGAGGGTTCGCGAAAGAGACCCAGTACTTC. It specifies CACSIGGGFAKETQYF.

This clonotype was seen repeatedly, ten times or more. This rearrangement joins TRBV6-5 to TRBJ2-1; D unclear. Germline loops: CDR1 MNHEY, CDR2 SVGAGI. This CDR3 is built from 14 residues. Deletions cut 3 bases from V and 8 bases from J, with 14 bases between. The CDR3 coding sequence is TGTGCCAGCAGTTATGGGCCACCTCTGGATGAGCAGTTCTTC. Its translation is CASSYGPPLDEQFF.

This clonotype was observed at least ten times. The chain joins TRBV20-1 to TRBJ2-7; perhaps D is TRBD1 or TRBD2 (5 bases each). V lost 2 bases and J 2 bases, leaving 7 bases between the germline ends. The CDR3 contains 12 residues. In germline, CDR1 is DFQATT, CDR2 SNEGSKA (reference sequence). The CDR3 DNA sequence: TGCAGTGCTAGACGGGACGCCTACGAGCAGTACTTC. It translates to CSARRDAYEQYF.

This rearrangement joins TRBV11-2 to TRBJ2-7; D might be TRBD1 or TRBD2, each matching 5 bases. Germline values: CDR1 SGHAT, CDR2 FQNNGV. The CDR3 length is 15 residues. V lost 8 bases and J lost 2, with 19 bases in between. The CDR3 sequence: CASSPRVQGAYEQYF. The CDR3 DNA reads as TGTGCCAGCTCCCCCCGAGTCCAGGGAGCCTACGAGCAGTACTTC.

The chain has TRBV29-1 and TRBJ2-1; 7 bases are a match to TRBD2. The CDR3 totals 14 residues. J lost 4 bases, V lost 6 bases, and 9 bases had no gene match. Germline V CDR1 and CDR2: SQVTM, ANQGSEA. CDR3 residues: CSVQGAGDYNEQFF. CDR3 DNA sequence: TGCAGCGTGCAAGGGGCGGGGGATTACAATGAGCAGTTCTTC.

This clonotype was found many times. CDR3: CSARGTSGGAFYEQYF. CDR3 nucleotides: TGCAGTGCTAGAGGAACCAGCGGGGGGGCCTTCTACGAGCAGTACTTC. The rearrangement uses TRBV20-1 and TRBJ2-7, with 10 bases identical to TRBD2. The CDR3 length is 16 residues. The germline gives CDR1 DFQATT, CDR2 SNEGSKA (reference sequence). The V and J ends lost 1 base and 3 bases, in that order; junction bases with no gene match: 9.

In its sample, this clonotype was seen many times. This chain uses TRBV12-3 or TRBV12-4 with TRBJ2-2; D unclear. The CDR3 loop spans 13 amino acids. V lost 1 base and J lost 6, with 6 bases in between. In DNA, the CDR3 is TGTGCCAGCAGTTTAGGTCGGGCCGGGGAGCTGTTTTTT. It yields the protein CASSLGRAGELFF.

This clonotype turned up a few times. This chain links TRBV20-1 with TRBJ2-3; the D gene is possibly TRBD1 (5 bases). V was trimmed by 4 bases and J by 6 bases, leaving 17 bases between them. Germline V gene lookup returns CDR1 DFQATT and CDR2 SNEGSKA (reference sequence). The CDR3 sequence is 14 residues long. CDR3 coding DNA: TGCAGTGCTAAAGTACAAGGGGCCGGGGATACGCAGTATTTT. It is translated as CSAKVQGAGDTQYF.

The chain joins TRBV29-1 to TRBJ2-7; the match to TRBD2 covers 7 bases. Trimming cost V 5 bases and J 1 base; bases outside gene matches: 2. The length of the CDR3 is 12 residues. Germline assignment: CDR1 SQVTM and CDR2 ANQGSEA. The CDR3 sequence is CSVYGGSYEQYF. DNA for the CDR3: TGCAGCGTTTACGGGGGGTCCTACGAGCAGTACTTC.

This clonotype appeared many times. V is TRBV28 and J is TRBJ2-7; D is unclear. Germline assignment: CDR1 MDHEN and CDR2 SYDVKM. CDR3 length: 14 amino acids. Trimming cost V 4 bases and J 4 bases, with 14 bases left between them. DNA for the CDR3: TGTGCCAGCAGTTGGTTTGGGCTGGTATACGAGCAGTACTTC. Translating gives CASSWFGLVYEQYF.

Many counts were recorded for this clonotype. V gene TRBV11-2 combines with J gene TRBJ2-7; 10 nucleotides match TRBD1. The V gene end was trimmed by 4 bases and the J gene end by 5 bases; junction bases not matched to a gene: 8. CDR3 length: 15 residues. Germline V gives CDR1 SGHAT, CDR2 FQNNGV. The CDR3 loop reads CASSSSGQGIHEQYF. The DNA for the CDR3 is TGTGCCAGCAGCTCATCGGGACAGGGGATCCACGAGCAGTACTTC.

This clonotype was picked up a small number of times. The CDR3 DNA sequence: TGTGCCAGCAGTCCGGGCGGGACAGGGGTTAATTCACCCCTCCACTTT. Protein: CASSPGGTGVNSPLHF. The chain uses TRBV28 and TRBJ1-6; 10 bases are shared with TRBD1. This CDR3 is 16 amino acids long. The trim removed 5 bases at V and 6 bases at J, leaving 7 bases unmatched. From germline, CDR1 is MDHEN and CDR2 SYDVKM.

The V gene is TRBV19, the J gene TRBJ2-2, with 8 nucleotides matching TRBD1. CDR1 and CDR2 from the germline V gene are LNHDA and SQIVND (reference sequence). This CDR3 is 15 amino acids long. V was pared by 6 bases and J by 4 bases, with 7 bases of the junction left unmatched. The DNA of the CDR3 is TGTGCCAGTAGGACAGGGGACCTTCTCACCGGGGAGCTGTTTTTT. Its protein product is CASRTGDLLTGELFF.

This chain links TRBV3-1 with TRBJ2-5; 11 positions match TRBD2. The junction had 9 bases not matched to a gene; V was cut back by 4 bases and J by 2 bases. CDR3 length equals 17 residues. Germline V gene lookup returns CDR1 LGHDT and CDR2 YNNKEL (reference sequence). The CDR3 sequence: CASSRPGLAEIQETQYF. CDR3 DNA: TGTGCCAGCAGCCGCCCGGGACTAGCGGAGATACAAGAGACCCAGTACTTC.

This clonotype was counted a few times. This rearrangement joins TRBV5-5 to TRBJ1-1, with unresolved D. CDR1 and CDR2 from the germline V gene are SGHKS and YYEKEE (reference sequence). This CDR3 is built from 14 residues. Trimming pared 5 bases from V and 1 base from J, leaving 12 bases between. As DNA, the CDR3 is TGTGCCAGCAGGTATGACGGAAGGAACACTGAAGCTTTCTTT. Protein sequence: CASRYDGRNTEAFF.